Sequencing of this T cell receptor (beta chain) was carried out in a study of beta chain features in type 1 diabetes. After removal of 3 bases from V and 5 bases from J, the junction contained 2 bases not matched to a gene. Germline V lookup: CDR1 KGHSH, CDR2 LQKENI. The CDR3 has 14 residues. Expressed TCRB transcripts were sequenced after all isolated RNA was converted to cDNA. The table came from immunoSEQ multiplex PCR; TCRdb's copy has only in-frame clones and leaves some out. The data hold about 40,000 clones, with over 45% observed a single time. Staining for CD45RO/CCR7/CD25/CD127/CD95/CD27 allowed sorting of CD4+ naive, central memory, regulatory and stem cell-like memory cells.

This sequence joins TRBV18 and TRBJ1-1; 11 nucleotides match TRBD1. The sample was central memory CD4+ T cells from blood. The origin of this receptor is a woman aged 18-30 years in good health. The CDR3 DNA is TGTGCCAGCTCACCGGGACAGGGGGGAACTGAAGCTTTCTTT. Residues: CASSPGQGGTEAFF.